This T cell receptor (beta chain) was observed in a study of OX40 agonist ivuxolimab in advanced cancers. Some background on the complete study: The costimulatory receptor OX40 (CD134) was targeted by ivuxolimab, a fully human IgG2 agonistic monoclonal antibody. The paper reports the monotherapy dose-escalation portion (N ≈ 52 patients) of the phase I ivuxolimab trial. The dose-escalation cohort was about 86% male with a mean age of around 62 years, ranging from roughly 23 to 90. Intravenous ivuxolimab was administered to patients every 2 weeks at six dose levels: 0.01, 0.1, 0.3, 1.5, 3 and 10 mg/kg. Among the roughly 52 dose-escalation patients, about 19 had hepatocellular carcinoma, 15 or so melanoma, 9 renal cell carcinoma and 9 head and neck cancer. The purpose of peripheral TCRbeta sequencing was to test whether ivuxolimab changed TCR sequence diversity and led to clonal T-cell expansion. Prior anti-PD-1, anti-PD-L1 or anti-CTLA-4 therapy was permitted, and 40% of dose-escalation patients had received checkpoint inhibitors. Partial responses occurred in three dose-escalation patients: two with cutaneous melanoma and one with hepatocellular carcinoma.

For sequencing of the TCRbeta CDR3 region, genomic DNA was extracted from the sorted cells. The immunoSEQ Assay was used for sequencing of TCRbeta CDR3 regions. The table comes from immuneACCESS by way of TCRdb, which keeps in-frame sequences with V and J called. Part of the clones is missing from these tables; in studies checked, under half for an unresolved V gene and the rest for unknown reasons. Across this sample there are 65,000 to 85,000 clones, with roughly 89% seen only once. About 0.2% of the sample is taken by the ten largest. V loses 6 bases, J loses 0 bases, and the germline ends lie 14 bases apart. The cysteine opens and the phenylalanine closes a CDR3 of 15 amino acids. The CDR3 DNA has 45 bases and is translated from base 1. Looking up the germline V gene (reference sequence) yields CDR1 SEHNR and CDR2 FQNEAQ. The trial excluded patients who had a history of autoimmune disease or who were on systemic immunosuppression. Peripheral blood for TCR sequencing was collected from all dose cohorts at baseline, on cycle 4 day 1, and on cycle 7 day 1. The samples were drawn from a first-in-human, open-label, multicenter phase I dose-escalation trial of ivuxolimab. Adults with locally advanced or metastatic melanoma, renal cell, hepatocellular, or head and neck squamous cell carcinoma were enrolled in the trial. Before TCR sequencing, CD4+ T cells and CD8+ T cells from peripheral blood were sorted into separate populations.

The investigation overall reported the following: In the 0.1-3.0 mg/kg groups, partial responders had among the lowest normalized peripheral clonal expansion, particularly in CD8+ T cells. Which antigens the clonally expanded peripheral T cells were specific for was not determined. After ivuxolimab, CD8+ T cells had more expanded clones than CD4+ T cells on average. At doses of 0.1 to 3.0 mg/kg, clonal expansion of both CD4+ and CD8+ T cells in blood was seen between baseline and week 6. Low levels of normalized T-cell clonal expansion were also seen in some nonresponding patients.

As concerns this clone: It has no known antigen specificity. The sample holds no much larger clone one base away, and base qualities are not on file.

The V and J genes are TRBV7-9 and TRBJ1-1; the D gene is perhaps TRBD1, from 5 matching bases. The receptor was isolated from an adult with an advanced solid tumor such as melanoma, head and neck, liver or kidney cancer. The specimen was CD4+ or CD8+ T cells sorted from blood, collected in a trial of the OX40 agonist ivuxolimab. The CDR3 reads as follows: CASRGPGRVNTEAFF. The DNA sequence is TGTGCCAGCAGGGGCCCGGGACGCGTGAACACTGAAGCTTTCTTT. The full variable domain, with segments outside the CDR3 supplied by the reference TRBV7-9 and TRBJ1-1 proteins, appears as DTGVSQNPRHKITKRGQNVTFRCDPISEHNRLYWYRQTLGQGPEFLTYFQNEAQLEKSRLLSDRFSAERPKGSFSTLEIQRTEQGDSAMYLCASRGPGRVNTEAFFGQGTRLTVV.